The clone carrying this T cell receptor beta chain has more than one count but fewer than ten. As yet, its antigen is unknown. Germline V lookup: CDR1 GTSNPN, CDR2 SVGIG (reference sequence). V gave up 5 bases and J gave up 1 base, with 9 bases separating them. This CDR3 is built from 14 residues. cDNA synthesis used the whole RNA isolate, giving expressed TCRB sequences. Samples of naive, central memory and regulatory T cells yielded a mean of about 3.4 million reads. Sequencing used immunoSEQ multiplex PCR; TCRdb keeps in-frame clones, though not all of them. Of a few hundred thousand clones in the sample, over 10% were seen once. Every participating donor gave one draw, a heparinised blood sample averaging approximately 120 mL. This sample was included in a study of beta chain features in type 1 diabetes. Across the study: In all, about 100,000,000 sorted cells from all samples were analyzed. General study results and limits: Moderate but significant shortening of TCRB CDR3s was recorded in all four CD4+ subsets from Type 1 diabetes patients.

The V and J genes are TRBV30 and TRBJ2-6, with D perhaps matching TRBD1 (5 bases). The specimen sequenced was naive CD4+ T cells from blood. The clonotype comes from a man aged 18 to 30 in good health. CDR3 nucleotides: TGTGCCTGGGGAGCAGGGTCTGGGGCCAACGTCCTGACTTTC. Amino acid sequence: CAWGAGSGANVLTF.